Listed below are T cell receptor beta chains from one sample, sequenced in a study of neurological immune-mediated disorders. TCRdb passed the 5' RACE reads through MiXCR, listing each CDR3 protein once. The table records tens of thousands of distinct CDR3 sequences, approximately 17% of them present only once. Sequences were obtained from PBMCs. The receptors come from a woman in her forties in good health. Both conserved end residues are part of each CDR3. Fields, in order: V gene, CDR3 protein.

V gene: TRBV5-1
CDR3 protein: CASSSGAGVYNEQFF

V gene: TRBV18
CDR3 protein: CASSPARGNYGYTF

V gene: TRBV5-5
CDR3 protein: CASSFRLAGGYNEQFF

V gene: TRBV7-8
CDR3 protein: CASSLVTGKGYGYTF

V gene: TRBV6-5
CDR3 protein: CASSYSENRAAFF

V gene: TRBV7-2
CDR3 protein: CASSLVWGATETQYF

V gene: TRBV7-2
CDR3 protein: CDSSSGGGQETQYF

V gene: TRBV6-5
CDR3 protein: CASSYLRTGGEQFF

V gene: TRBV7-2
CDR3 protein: CASSLVGNAPTQYF

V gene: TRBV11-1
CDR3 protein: CASSYPRSSYNEQFF

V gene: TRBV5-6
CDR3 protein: CASSLGDKSNQPQHF

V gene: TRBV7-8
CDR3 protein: CASSFTGKSGTQYF

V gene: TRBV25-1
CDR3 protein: CASSESDRGGSDTQYF

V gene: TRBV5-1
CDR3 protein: CASSPGPSVITEAFF

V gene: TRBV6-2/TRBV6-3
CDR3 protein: CASSYSINQPQHF

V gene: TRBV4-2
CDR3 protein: CASSQDPGEGATEAFF

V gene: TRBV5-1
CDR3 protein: CASSLGTSGLQPQHF

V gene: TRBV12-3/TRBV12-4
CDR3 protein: CASSLERGGYTF

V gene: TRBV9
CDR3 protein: CASSANRGPNYGYTF

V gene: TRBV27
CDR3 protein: CASGRTQGAGQPQHF

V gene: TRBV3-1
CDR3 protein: CASSQDNQPQHF

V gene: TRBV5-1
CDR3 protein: CASSLQGQGIYNEQFF

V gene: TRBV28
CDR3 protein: CASSTQGARSYNEQFF

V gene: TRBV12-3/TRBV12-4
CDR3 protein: CASSDWTAYGYTF

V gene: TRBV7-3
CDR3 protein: CASSLLGGAGNEQFF

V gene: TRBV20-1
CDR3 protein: CSAREDRGIETQYF

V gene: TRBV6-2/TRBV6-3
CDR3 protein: CASRDSGKNRHEQYF

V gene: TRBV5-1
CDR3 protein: CSSSLGLRSGELFF

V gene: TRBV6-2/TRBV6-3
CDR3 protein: CATIDRPGPNQPQHF

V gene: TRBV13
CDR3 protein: CASSLGGGDAYNEQFF

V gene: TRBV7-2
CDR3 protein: CASSLGASGGLDEQFF

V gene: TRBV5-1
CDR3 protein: CASSGLAGAQETQYF

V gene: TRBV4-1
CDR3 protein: CASSQGPGKNQPQHF

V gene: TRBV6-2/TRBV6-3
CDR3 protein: CASSLGETGELFF

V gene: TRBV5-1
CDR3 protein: CASSSGGPFNEQFF

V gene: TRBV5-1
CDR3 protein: CASSLPGPEAFF

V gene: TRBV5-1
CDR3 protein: CASSSGLMNTEAFF

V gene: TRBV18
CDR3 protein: CASSSGQMNTEAFF

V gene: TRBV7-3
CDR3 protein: CASSLKGISDTQYF

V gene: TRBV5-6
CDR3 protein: CASSFPGGYEQFF

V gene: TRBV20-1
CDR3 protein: CSARRQPGGSDTQYF

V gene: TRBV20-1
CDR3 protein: CSAFRGAYQYF

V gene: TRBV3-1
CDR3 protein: CASSSQHAGGLDTQYF

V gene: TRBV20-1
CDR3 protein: CSARVRGNYEQYF

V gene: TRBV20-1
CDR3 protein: CSATRAVGYYGYTF

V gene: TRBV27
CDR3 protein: CAWRGLGNSPLHF

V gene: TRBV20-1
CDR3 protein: CSVLRRERSGYTF

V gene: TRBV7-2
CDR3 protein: CASSLGQGEGEKLFF

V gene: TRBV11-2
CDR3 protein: CASSFKQGIRLFF

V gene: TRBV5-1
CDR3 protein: CASSLGQGGNTEAFF

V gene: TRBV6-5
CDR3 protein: CASSYTGTRLSTDTQYF

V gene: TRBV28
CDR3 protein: CAIGQYQETQYF

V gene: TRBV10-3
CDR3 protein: CAISDGAGTRGETQYF

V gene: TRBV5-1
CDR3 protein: CASSLGLAGGLPSEQFF